This entry is about one TCR beta chain. What it binds is unknown. Tumor tissue was taken before any definitive surgery or chemotherapy was given. Produced via immunoSEQ multiplex PCR; TCRdb's table is partial and in-frame only. This sample has 19,000 or so clones, with roughly four fifths found just once. This record belongs to a study of high-grade serous ovarian cancer treatment subgroups. Study-level points and caveats: Without spatial data, bulk sequencing limits insight into HGSC tumor diversity. The analyses considered CDR3 and ignored CDR1 and CDR2. Repertoire similarity ranged about 0.095 to 0.8 between tumors of one patient.

J lost 6 bases, V lost 7 bases, and 5 bases had no gene match. The CDR3 is 14 amino acids. Germline V CDR1 and CDR2: SNHLY, FYNNEI. This sequence joins TRBV2 and TRBJ1-6; 8 bases are shared with TRBD1. The clonotype was recovered from a human donor with high-grade serous ovarian cancer. Input material: tumor tissue. The CDR3 DNA sequence: TGTGCCAGCAATCCACAGGGGGTTAATTCACCCCTCCACTTT. Translating gives CASNPQGVNSPLHF.